This T cell receptor beta chain was documented in a study of neoadjuvant anti-PD-1 for oral cavity cancer. The protocol was immunoSEQ multiplex PCR, while the TCRdb copy is restricted to in-frame clones and leaves out a portion. The data show about 79,000 clones, with around 88% seen just once and roughly 3.4% held by the top ten. This CDR3 region has 14 residues. Germline V gene sequence: CDR1 MNHEY, CDR2 SVGAGI. Trimming removed 6 bases at V and 5 bases at J, with 16 bases between. The chain has TRBV6-5 and TRBJ1-1; D not certain. The TCR was taken from a person between 35 and 79 years old with oral cavity squamous cell carcinoma. Sequenced here: PBMCs, sampled before nivolumab (anti-PD-1) treatment. The CDR3 protein is CASRTGSLGTEAFF. The CDR3, as DNA: TGTGCCAGCAGAACCGGGTCCCTAGGGACTGAAGCTTTCTTT.